The rows below give T cell receptor beta chains drawn from one sample of a study of early T cells in non-severe SARS-CoV-2 infection. TCRdb analysed the 5' RACE reads with MiXCR anew, one entry per CDR3 protein. The sample lists approximately 76,000 distinct CDR3 sequences, around 13% occurring once. Sequenced material: whole blood. Receptors originate from an adult who was a healthcare worker with PCR-confirmed SARS-CoV-2 infection or an uninfected control (not recorded which). CDR3s include the opening cysteine and the closing phenylalanine or tryptophan. D genes are given only for firm matches. Size is omitted from some rows. Given values are once, few, many or a class for expanded clones.

CDR3 protein: CASNTGYGLNNSPLHF
CDR3 DNA: TGTGCCAGCAACACAGGTTACGGACTGAATAATTCACCCCTCCACTTT
clone size: .
J gene: TRBJ1-6
V gene: TRBV27
D gene: .

CDR3 protein: CASSPTLNSPLHF
CDR3 DNA: TGTGCCAGCTCACCTACGTTGAATTCACCCCTCCACTTT
clone size: many
J gene: TRBJ1-6
V gene: TRBV18
D gene: .

CDR3 protein: CASSPSTGTLRGAFF
CDR3 DNA: TGTGCCAGCAGTCCGTCCACCGGGACCTTGAGGGGAGCTTTCTTT
clone size: once
J gene: TRBJ1-1
V gene: TRBV28
D gene: .

CDR3 protein: CATSRGSGQGSDEQYF
CDR3 DNA: TGTGCCACCAGCAGAGGATCGGGACAGGGGTCGGACGAGCAGTACTTC
clone size: many
J gene: TRBJ2-7
V gene: TRBV15
D gene: TRBD1

CDR3 protein: CASSFQPNYGYTF
CDR3 DNA: TGTGCCAGCAGCTTTCAACCTAACTATGGCTACACCTTC
clone size: .
J gene: TRBJ1-2
V gene: TRBV7-2
D gene: .

CDR3 protein: CSVGEDRGINYGYTF
CDR3 DNA: TGCAGCGTTGGCGAAGACAGGGGGATCAACTATGGCTACACCTTC
clone size: many
J gene: TRBJ1-2
V gene: TRBV29-1
D gene: TRBD1

CDR3 protein: CSVEDPLNPGTSGGGDEQFF
CDR3 DNA: TGCAGCGTTGAAGACCCCTTAAACCCCGGGACTAGCGGGGGGGGTGATGAGCAGTTCTTC
clone size: many
J gene: TRBJ2-1
V gene: TRBV29-1
D gene: TRBD2

CDR3 protein: CASSRTGSYEQYF
CDR3 DNA: TGTGCCAGCAGCCGAACGGGCTCCTACGAGCAGTACTTC
clone size: many
J gene: TRBJ2-7
V gene: TRBV11-2
D gene: .

CDR3 protein: CACQPAGAAGEEQYF
CDR3 DNA: TGTGCCTGTCAGCCGGCGGGGGCCGCCGGGGAGGAGCAGTACTTC
clone size: many
J gene: TRBJ2-7
V gene: TRBV30
D gene: .

CDR3 protein: CASSLGLAGDNEQFF
CDR3 DNA: TGTGCCAGCAGTTTAGGACTAGCGGGGGACAATGAGCAGTTCTTC
clone size: many
J gene: TRBJ2-1
V gene: TRBV28
D gene: TRBD2

CDR3 protein: CASSYGGQGANHEQFF
CDR3 DNA: TGTGCCAGCAGTTACGGGGGACAGGGGGCGAACCATGAGCAGTTCTTC
clone size: many
J gene: TRBJ2-1
V gene: TRBV6-6
D gene: TRBD1